Listed below are T cell receptor beta chains from one sample, sequenced in a study of shared clonotypes between healthy human individuals. The protocol was immunoSEQ multiplex PCR, while the TCRdb copy is restricted to in-frame clones and leaves out a portion. The table records about 1.5 million clones, around 98% of them present only once. The source material was naive CD4+ T cells sorted from blood. Receptor source: a man aged 30 to 45 in good health. Each CDR3 is given with its conserved first and last residue. Each record gives: CDR3 DNA, CDR3 protein, J gene, V gene, clone size, D gene. D genes are given only for firm matches. Some rows have no size entry. The others give once, few or many, or a class for an expanded clone.

CDR3 DNA: TGTGCCAGCAGTGCCGGAACTTACTACGAGCAGTACTTC
CDR3 protein: CASSAGTYYEQYF
J gene: TRBJ2-7
V gene: TRBV2
clone size: .
D gene: .

CDR3 DNA: TGTGCCAGCAGCTTGGTGACTAGCCTTCAAGAGACCCAGTACTTC
CDR3 protein: CASSLVTSLQETQYF
J gene: TRBJ2-5
V gene: TRBV5-6
clone size: .
D gene: TRBD2

CDR3 DNA: TGCAGCGTTGTCCAGGGGAGTGAGACCCAGTACTTC
CDR3 protein: CSVVQGSETQYF
J gene: TRBJ2-5
V gene: TRBV29-1
clone size: .
D gene: .

CDR3 DNA: TGTGCCAGCAGTTTAGTGAGGGGGCGGTCTGGGGCCAACGTCCTGACTTTC
CDR3 protein: CASSLVRGRSGANVLTF
J gene: TRBJ2-6
V gene: TRBV27
clone size: .
D gene: TRBD1

CDR3 DNA: TGCAGCACCAGAGGCTACAATGAGCAGTTCTTC
CDR3 protein: CSTRGYNEQFF
J gene: TRBJ2-1
V gene: TRBV29-1
clone size: .
D gene: .

CDR3 DNA: TGTGCCAGCAGCTTAGAGCAGGGGGGGTCCTACGAGCAGTACTTC
CDR3 protein: CASSLEQGGSYEQYF
J gene: TRBJ2-7
V gene: TRBV7-9
clone size: .
D gene: .

CDR3 DNA: TGCGCCAGCAGTGAAGGGTGGGCCTCCGAGACCCAGTACTTC
CDR3 protein: CASSEGWASETQYF
J gene: TRBJ2-5
V gene: TRBV10-2
clone size: .
D gene: .

CDR3 DNA: TGTGCCAGCTCACCATCCGGCGGGAGAAGCTCCTACAATGAGCAGTTCTTC
CDR3 protein: CASSPSGGRSSYNEQFF
J gene: TRBJ2-1
V gene: TRBV18
clone size: .
D gene: TRBD2

CDR3 DNA: TGTGCCAGCACCCCTAGCACGGGTTTCTATGGCTACACCTTC
CDR3 protein: CASTPSTGFYGYTF
J gene: TRBJ1-2
V gene: TRBV7-8
clone size: .
D gene: .

CDR3 DNA: TGTGCCTGGAGGGAAGCAGATACGCAGTATTTT
CDR3 protein: CAWREADTQYF
J gene: TRBJ2-3
V gene: TRBV30
clone size: once
D gene: .

CDR3 DNA: TGTGCCATCAGTGAGTCGGGTTTAGCGGGAGCACCCTACAATGAGCAGTTCTTC
CDR3 protein: CAISESGLAGAPYNEQFF
J gene: TRBJ2-1
V gene: TRBV10-3
clone size: .
D gene: TRBD2

CDR3 DNA: TGTGCTAGCAGCGCAAAATGGGGGGACAATGAGCAGTTCTTC
CDR3 protein: CASSAKWGDNEQFF
J gene: TRBJ2-1
V gene: TRBV7-7
clone size: .
D gene: .

CDR3 DNA: TGTGCCAGCAGCCCCAGGGCTCGTTACGAGCAGTACTTC
CDR3 protein: CASSPRARYEQYF
J gene: TRBJ2-7
V gene: TRBV5-6
clone size: .
D gene: .

CDR3 DNA: TGTGCCAGCAGCTTAGAACAGAACTATGGCTACACCTTC
CDR3 protein: CASSLEQNYGYTF
J gene: TRBJ1-2
V gene: TRBV7-9
clone size: .
D gene: .

CDR3 DNA: TGTGCCAGCAGCGTAGAACCCCCCCTACGGAGCGGATCGATCAATGAGCAGTTCTTC
CDR3 protein: CASSVEPPLRSGSINEQFF
J gene: TRBJ2-1
V gene: TRBV9
clone size: .
D gene: .

CDR3 DNA: TGTGCCAGCAGTGACTCTAGCGCGTTTTCCTACAATGAGCAGTTCTTC
CDR3 protein: CASSDSSAFSYNEQFF
J gene: TRBJ2-1
V gene: TRBV28
clone size: once
D gene: .

CDR3 DNA: TGTGCCAGCAGTTATGGGACAGGGAGGTATGAGCAGTTCTTC
CDR3 protein: CASSYGTGRYEQFF
J gene: TRBJ2-1
V gene: TRBV27
clone size: .
D gene: TRBD1

CDR3 DNA: TGTGCCTGGATGGCAGGGGGGAACACTGAAGCTTTCTTT
CDR3 protein: CAWMAGGNTEAFF
J gene: TRBJ1-1
V gene: TRBV30
clone size: .
D gene: TRBD1

CDR3 DNA: TGCGCCAGCTTGGACAGGGATGGAAGTGGCTACACCTTC
CDR3 protein: CASLDRDGSGYTF
J gene: TRBJ1-2
V gene: TRBV5-1
clone size: .
D gene: TRBD1

CDR3 DNA: TGTGCCAGCAGCTTAGTTGGGCGCGAGCAGTACTTC
CDR3 protein: CASSLVGREQYF
J gene: TRBJ2-7
V gene: TRBV7-8
clone size: .
D gene: .

CDR3 DNA: TGTGCCAGCTCACCTAATACCTTTCCGGGAAACACCATATATTTT
CDR3 protein: CASSPNTFPGNTIYF
J gene: TRBJ1-3
V gene: TRBV18
clone size: .
D gene: .

CDR3 DNA: TGTGCCAGCTCAGGGGACAAAAATCAGCCCCAGCATTTT
CDR3 protein: CASSGDKNQPQHF
J gene: TRBJ1-5
V gene: TRBV18
clone size: .
D gene: .

CDR3 DNA: TGCGCCAGCAGCTTGGGCGGTGAAGTGGGGAACACCGGGGAGCTGTTTTTT
CDR3 protein: CASSLGGEVGNTGELFF
J gene: TRBJ2-2
V gene: TRBV5-1
clone size: .
D gene: .

CDR3 DNA: TGTGCCAGCAACCCATCCGGGACAAGTTATAGCAATCAGCCCCAGCATTTT
CDR3 protein: CASNPSGTSYSNQPQHF
J gene: TRBJ1-5
V gene: TRBV28
clone size: .
D gene: .

CDR3 DNA: TGTGCCAGCAGCGTAACACTAGCGGGAGATCGGCGCAATGAGCAGTTCTTC
CDR3 protein: CASSVTLAGDRRNEQFF
J gene: TRBJ2-1
V gene: TRBV7-3
clone size: .
D gene: TRBD2

CDR3 DNA: TGCGCCACGTCGGATGCAACTAATGAAAAACTGTTTTTT
CDR3 protein: CATSDATNEKLFF
J gene: TRBJ1-4
V gene: TRBV10-1
clone size: .
D gene: .

CDR3 DNA: TGTGCCAGCAGTTACTCGACTGTTGACGAGCAGTACTTC
CDR3 protein: CASSYSTVDEQYF
J gene: TRBJ2-7
V gene: TRBV6-5
clone size: .
D gene: .

CDR3 DNA: TGTGCCAGCAGCTTAGACCCAGCTAACTATGGCTACACCTTC
CDR3 protein: CASSLDPANYGYTF
J gene: TRBJ1-2
V gene: TRBV7-6
clone size: .
D gene: .

CDR3 DNA: TGTGCCAGTACCATAAGGGCCGGGGAGCTGTTTTTT
CDR3 protein: CASTIRAGELFF
J gene: TRBJ2-2
V gene: TRBV19
clone size: .
D gene: .

CDR3 DNA: TGTGCCAGCAGCTTGAGTCTAGCGGGACGCTACGAGCAGTACTTC
CDR3 protein: CASSLSLAGRYEQYF
J gene: TRBJ2-7
V gene: TRBV5-4
clone size: once
D gene: TRBD2

CDR3 DNA: TGTGCCAGCTCACCCAGGACGTTGTCGGGGGAGCAGTACTTC
CDR3 protein: CASSPRTLSGEQYF
J gene: TRBJ2-7
V gene: TRBV18
clone size: .
D gene: .